This T cell receptor (beta chain) was sequenced in a study of post-analysis software for immune sequencing data. Study summary: The study covered relapsing-remitting, secondary progressive and progressive-relapsing courses of multiple sclerosis. Whole-study results and caveats: Patients with multiple sclerosis recorded significantly lower normalized Chao1 diversity than controls, the study found. TRBV5-6, TRBV5-1 and TRBV20-1 were among five TRBV segments more frequent in patients than controls. Strong same-batch co-clustering of samples appeared with F measure clustering.

The CDR3 covers 17 residues. Germline CDR1 reads SEHNR; CDR2 reads FQNEAQ (reference sequence). Every TCR beta cDNA library bore unique molecular identifiers. One entry per CDR3 protein results from TCRdb running MiXCR on the PCR reads. The table has over 150,000 distinct CDR3 sequences, approximately 30% seen once; the top ten hold more than 1.3%. About this clonotype itself: Its antigen is still unknown. One end of the junction fails to match germline, which may point to a read error.

The origin of this receptor is a girl aged 5-17 years with multiple sclerosis. The sequenced sample was blood. The chain employs TRBV7-9 and TRBJ1-2; TRBD1 might be the D (6 bases). CDR3 region: CSSSLNVGPGWDTGYTF. The CDR3 DNA follows: TGTTCCAGCAGCTTGAACGTTGGCCCTGGGTGGGACACTGGCTACACCTTC.